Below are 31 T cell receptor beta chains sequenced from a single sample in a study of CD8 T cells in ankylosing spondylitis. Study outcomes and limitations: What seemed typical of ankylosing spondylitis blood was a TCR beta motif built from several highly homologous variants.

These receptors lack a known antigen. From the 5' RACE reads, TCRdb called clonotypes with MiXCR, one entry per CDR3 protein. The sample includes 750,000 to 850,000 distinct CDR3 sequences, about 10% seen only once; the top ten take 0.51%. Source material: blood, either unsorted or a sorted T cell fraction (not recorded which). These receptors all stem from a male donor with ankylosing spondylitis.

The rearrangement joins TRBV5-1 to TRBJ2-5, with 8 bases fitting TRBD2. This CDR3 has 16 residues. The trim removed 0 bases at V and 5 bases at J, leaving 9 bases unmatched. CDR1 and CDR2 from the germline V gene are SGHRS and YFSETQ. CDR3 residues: CASSLGVGLGLETQYF. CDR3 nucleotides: TGCGCCAGCAGCTTGGGTGTGGGACTAGGGTTGGAGACCCAGTACTTC. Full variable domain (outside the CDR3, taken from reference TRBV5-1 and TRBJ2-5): KAGVTQTPRYLIKTRGQQVTLSCSPISGHRSVSWYQQTPGQGLQFLFEYFSETQRNKGNFPGRFSGRQFSNSRSEMNVSTLELGDSALYLCASSLGVGLGLETQYFGPGTRLLVL.

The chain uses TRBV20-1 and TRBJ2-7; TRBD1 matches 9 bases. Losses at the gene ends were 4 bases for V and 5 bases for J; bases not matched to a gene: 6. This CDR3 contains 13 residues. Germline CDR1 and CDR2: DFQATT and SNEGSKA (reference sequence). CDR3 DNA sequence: TGCAGTGCTACCGGGACAGGGAGAGACGAGCAGTACTTC. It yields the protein CSATGTGRDEQYF.

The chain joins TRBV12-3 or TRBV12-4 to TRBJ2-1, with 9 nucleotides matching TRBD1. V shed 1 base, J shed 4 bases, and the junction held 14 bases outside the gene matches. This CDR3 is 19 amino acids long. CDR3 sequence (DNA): TGTGCCAGCAGTTTAGGGTTTTTAGAGCGGGACAGGGTTTACAATGAGCAGTTCTTC. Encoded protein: CASSLGFLERDRVYNEQFF.

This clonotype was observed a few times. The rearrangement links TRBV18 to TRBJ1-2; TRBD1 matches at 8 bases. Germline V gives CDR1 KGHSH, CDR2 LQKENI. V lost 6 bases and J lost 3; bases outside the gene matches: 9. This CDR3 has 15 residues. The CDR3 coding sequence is TGTGCCAGCTCGCGGGACAGGACCTTGGACTATGGCTACACCTTC. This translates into CASSRDRTLDYGYTF.

CDR3 sequence: CSAPIAGSSYEQYF. As DNA, the CDR3 is TGCAGTGCTCCCATAGCGGGTAGCTCCTACGAGCAGTACTTC. J is TRBJ2-7 and V is TRBV20-1, with 7 bases lining up with TRBD2. V lost 5 bases to trimming and J lost 0 bases; unmatched junction nucleotides: 7. Germline loops: CDR1 DFQATT, CDR2 SNEGSKA (reference sequence). The length of the CDR3 is 14 residues.

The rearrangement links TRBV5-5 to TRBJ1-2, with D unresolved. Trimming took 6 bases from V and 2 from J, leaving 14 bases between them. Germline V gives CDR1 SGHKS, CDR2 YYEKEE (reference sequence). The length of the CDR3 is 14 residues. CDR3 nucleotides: TGTGCCAGCACTGGAGTGGGATGGAACTATGGCTACACCTTC. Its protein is CASTGVGWNYGYTF.

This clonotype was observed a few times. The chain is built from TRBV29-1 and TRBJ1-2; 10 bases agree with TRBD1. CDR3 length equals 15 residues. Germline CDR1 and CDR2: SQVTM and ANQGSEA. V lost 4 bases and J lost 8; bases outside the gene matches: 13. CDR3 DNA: TGCAGCGTTGGGGGATCGGGACAGGGGAGAGAGGGCTACACCTTC. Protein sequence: CSVGGSGQGREGYTF. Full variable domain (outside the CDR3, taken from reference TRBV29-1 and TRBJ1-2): SAVISQKPSRDICQRGTSLTIQCQVDSQVTMMFWYRQQPGQSLTLIATANQGSEATYESGFVIDKFPISRPNLTFSTLTVSNMSPEDSSIYLCSVGGSGQGREGYTFGSGTRLTVV.

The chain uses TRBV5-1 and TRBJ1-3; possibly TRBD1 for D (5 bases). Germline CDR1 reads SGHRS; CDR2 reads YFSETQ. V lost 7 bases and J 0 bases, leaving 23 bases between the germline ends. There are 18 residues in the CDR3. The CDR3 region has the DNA TGCGCCAGCGGGGGGGATTCAGACGGCTCTAGCTCTGGAAACACCATATATTTT. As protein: CASGGDSDGSSSGNTIYF.

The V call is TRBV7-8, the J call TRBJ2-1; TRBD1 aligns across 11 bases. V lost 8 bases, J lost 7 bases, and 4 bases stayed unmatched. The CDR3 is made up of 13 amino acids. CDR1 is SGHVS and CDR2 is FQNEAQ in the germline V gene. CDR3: CASAGTGGNEQFF. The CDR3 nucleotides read TGTGCCAGCGCGGGGACAGGGGGGAATGAGCAGTTCTTC.

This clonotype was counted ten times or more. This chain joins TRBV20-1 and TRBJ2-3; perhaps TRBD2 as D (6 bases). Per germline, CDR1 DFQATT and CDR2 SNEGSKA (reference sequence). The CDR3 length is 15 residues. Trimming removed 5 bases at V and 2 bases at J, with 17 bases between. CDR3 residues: CSASNRLAFTDTQYF. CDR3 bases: TGCAGTGCTTCGAATCGGCTAGCGTTCACAGATACGCAGTATTTT.

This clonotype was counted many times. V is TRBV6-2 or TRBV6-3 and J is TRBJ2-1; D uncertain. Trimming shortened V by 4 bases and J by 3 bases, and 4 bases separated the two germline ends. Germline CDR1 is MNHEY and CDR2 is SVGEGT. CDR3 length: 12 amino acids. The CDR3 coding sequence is TGTGCCAGCAGTTTCTTCTACAATGAGCAGTTCTTC. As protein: CASSFFYNEQFF.

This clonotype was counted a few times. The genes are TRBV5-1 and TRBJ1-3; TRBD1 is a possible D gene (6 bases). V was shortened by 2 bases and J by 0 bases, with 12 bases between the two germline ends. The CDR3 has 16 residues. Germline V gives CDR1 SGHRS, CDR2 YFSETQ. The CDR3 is CASSFGGHSSGNTIYF. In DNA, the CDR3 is TGCGCCAGCAGCTTCGGGGGACACTCCTCTGGAAACACCATATATTTT.

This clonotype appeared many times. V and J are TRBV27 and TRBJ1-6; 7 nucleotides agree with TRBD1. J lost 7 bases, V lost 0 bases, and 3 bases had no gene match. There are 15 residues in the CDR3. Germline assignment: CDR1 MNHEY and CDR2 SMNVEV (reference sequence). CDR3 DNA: TGTGCCAGCAGTTTATCACAGGGGATAAATTCACCCCTCCACTTT. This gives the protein CASSLSQGINSPLHF.

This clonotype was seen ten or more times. The CDR3 region is CASSQKGLGTTDTQYF. CDR3 bases: TGCGCCAGCAGCCAAAAAGGTTTGGGGACCACAGATACGCAGTATTTT. The chain combines TRBV4-1 with TRBJ2-3, with D tentatively TRBD1 or TRBD2 (5 bases each). The CDR3 loop spans 16 amino acids. Trimming removed 2 bases at V and 2 bases at J, with 14 bases between. The germline gives CDR1 MGHRA, CDR2 YSYEKL.

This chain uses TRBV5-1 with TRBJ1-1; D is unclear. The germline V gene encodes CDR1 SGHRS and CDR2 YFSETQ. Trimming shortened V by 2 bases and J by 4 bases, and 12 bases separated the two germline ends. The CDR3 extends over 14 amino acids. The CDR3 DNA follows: TGCGCCAGCAGCTTTGTAGGACGGACCACTGAAGCTTTCTTT. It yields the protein CASSFVGRTTEAFF.

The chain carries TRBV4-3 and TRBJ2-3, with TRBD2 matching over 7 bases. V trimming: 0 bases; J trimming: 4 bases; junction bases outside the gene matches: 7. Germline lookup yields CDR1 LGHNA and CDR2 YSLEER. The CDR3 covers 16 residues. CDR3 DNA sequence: TGCGCCAGCAGCCAAGAGCTTTGGGAGGGCGCAGATACGCAGTATTTT. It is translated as CASSQELWEGADTQYF.

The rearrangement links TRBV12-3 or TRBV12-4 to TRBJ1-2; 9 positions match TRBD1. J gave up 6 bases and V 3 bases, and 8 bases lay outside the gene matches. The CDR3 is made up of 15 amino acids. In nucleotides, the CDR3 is TGTGCCAGCAGTTTCTTTGTGGGACAGGGAAATGGCTACACCTTC. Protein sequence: CASSFFVGQGNGYTF.

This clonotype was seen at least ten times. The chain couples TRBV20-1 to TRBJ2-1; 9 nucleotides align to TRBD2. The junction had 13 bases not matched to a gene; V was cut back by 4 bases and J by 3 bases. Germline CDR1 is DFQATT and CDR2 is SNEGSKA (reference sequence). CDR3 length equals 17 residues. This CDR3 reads CSATPSLAGAFYNEQFF. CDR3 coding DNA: TGCAGTGCTACCCCCTCCTTAGCGGGGGCTTTCTACAATGAGCAGTTCTTC.

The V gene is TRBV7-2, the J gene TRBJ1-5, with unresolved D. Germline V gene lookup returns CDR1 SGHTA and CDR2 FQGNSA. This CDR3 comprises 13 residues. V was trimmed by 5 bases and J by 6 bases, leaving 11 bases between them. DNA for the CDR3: TGTGCCAGCAGCCTGGGGTACGCTCAGCCCCAGCATTTT. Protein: CASSLGYAQPQHF.

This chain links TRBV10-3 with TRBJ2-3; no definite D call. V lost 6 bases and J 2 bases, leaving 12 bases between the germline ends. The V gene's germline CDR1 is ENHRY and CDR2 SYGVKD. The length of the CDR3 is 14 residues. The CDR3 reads CAIRHTQDTDTQYF. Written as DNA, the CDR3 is TGTGCCATCAGGCACACACAAGACACAGATACGCAGTATTTT.

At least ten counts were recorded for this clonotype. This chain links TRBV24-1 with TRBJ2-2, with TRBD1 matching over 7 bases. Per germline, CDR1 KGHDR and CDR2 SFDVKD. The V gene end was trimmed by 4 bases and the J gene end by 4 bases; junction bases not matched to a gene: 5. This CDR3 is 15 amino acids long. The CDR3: CATSDPGQLTGELFF. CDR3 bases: TGTGCCACCAGTGACCCGGGACAGCTCACCGGGGAGCTGTTTTTT.

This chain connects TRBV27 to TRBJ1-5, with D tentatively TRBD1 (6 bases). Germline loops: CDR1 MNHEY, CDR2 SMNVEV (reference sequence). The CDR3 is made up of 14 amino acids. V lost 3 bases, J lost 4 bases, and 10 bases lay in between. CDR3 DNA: TGTGCCAGCAGTTTGAAAACAGGGAATCAGCCCCAGCATTTT. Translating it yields CASSLKTGNQPQHF.

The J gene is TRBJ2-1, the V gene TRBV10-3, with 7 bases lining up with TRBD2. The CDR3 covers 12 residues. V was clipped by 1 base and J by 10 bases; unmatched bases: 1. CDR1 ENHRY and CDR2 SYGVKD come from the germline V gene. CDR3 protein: CAISEWRGEQFF. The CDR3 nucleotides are TGTGCCATCAGTGAGTGGCGGGGGGAGCAGTTCTTC.

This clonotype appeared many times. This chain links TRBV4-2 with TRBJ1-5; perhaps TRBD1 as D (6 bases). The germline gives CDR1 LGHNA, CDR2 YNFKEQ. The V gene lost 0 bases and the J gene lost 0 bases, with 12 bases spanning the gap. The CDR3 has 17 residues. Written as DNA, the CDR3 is TGTGCCAGCAGCCAAGATTGGGCAGGGGATAGCAATCAGCCCCAGCATTTT. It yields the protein CASSQDWAGDSNQPQHF.

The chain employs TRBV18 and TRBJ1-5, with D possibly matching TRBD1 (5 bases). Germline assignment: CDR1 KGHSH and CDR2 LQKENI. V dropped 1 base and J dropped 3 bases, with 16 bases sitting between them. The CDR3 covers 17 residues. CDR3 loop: CASSPRPAWGPNQPQHF. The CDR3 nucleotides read TGTGCCAGCTCACCACGACCCGCGTGGGGACCCAATCAGCCCCAGCATTTT.

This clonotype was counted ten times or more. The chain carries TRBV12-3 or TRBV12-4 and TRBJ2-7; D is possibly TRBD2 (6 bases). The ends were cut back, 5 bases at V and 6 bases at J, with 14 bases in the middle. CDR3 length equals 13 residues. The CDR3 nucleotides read TGTGCCAGCAGTCCCGGGACTCTGGGCGAGCAGTACTTC. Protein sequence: CASSPGTLGEQYF.

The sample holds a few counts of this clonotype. CDR3: CASSTTPKAVTQYF. CDR3 DNA sequence: TGTGCCAGCAGTACAACTCCCAAAGCCGTTACGCAGTATTTT. The J gene is TRBJ2-3, the V gene TRBV7-3; no clear D gene. Germline loops: CDR1 SGHTA, CDR2 FQGTGA. Trimming took 6 bases from V and 8 from J, leaving 18 bases between them. This CDR3 has 14 amino acids.

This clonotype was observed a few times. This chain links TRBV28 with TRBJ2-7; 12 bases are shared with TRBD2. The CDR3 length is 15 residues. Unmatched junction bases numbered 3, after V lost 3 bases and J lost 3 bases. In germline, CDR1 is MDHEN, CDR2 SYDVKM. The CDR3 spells CASSFRLAGDYEQYF. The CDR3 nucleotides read TGTGCCAGCAGTTTTCGACTAGCGGGGGACTACGAGCAGTACTTC.

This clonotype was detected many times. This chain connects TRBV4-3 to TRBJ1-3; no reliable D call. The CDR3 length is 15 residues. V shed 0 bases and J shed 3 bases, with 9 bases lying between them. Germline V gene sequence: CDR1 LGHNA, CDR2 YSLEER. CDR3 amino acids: CASSQDAVIGNTIYF. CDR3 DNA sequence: TGCGCCAGCAGCCAAGATGCCGTAATTGGAAACACCATATATTTT.

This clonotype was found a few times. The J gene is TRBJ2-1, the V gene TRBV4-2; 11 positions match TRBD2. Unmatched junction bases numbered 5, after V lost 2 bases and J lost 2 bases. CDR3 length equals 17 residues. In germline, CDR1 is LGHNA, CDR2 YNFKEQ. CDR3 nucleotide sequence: TGTGCCAGCAGCCAACCTTTAGCGGGGGGGGCCTACAATGAGCAGTTCTTC. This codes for CASSQPLAGGAYNEQFF.

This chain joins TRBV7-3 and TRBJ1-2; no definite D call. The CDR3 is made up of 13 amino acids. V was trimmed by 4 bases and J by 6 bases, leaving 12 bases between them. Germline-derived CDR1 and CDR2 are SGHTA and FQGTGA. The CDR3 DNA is TGTGCCAGCAGCTCCGGGCCTGGAGATGGCTACACCTTC. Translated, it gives CASSSGPGDGYTF.